Sequencing of this T cell receptor beta chain was carried out in a study of Graves' ophthalmopathy and Graves' hyperthyroidism. This clonotype was found many times. The authors amplified TCR beta CDR3 regions, and they did so from RNA transcripts for repertoire sequencing. The first-round RT-PCR employed HTBI primers together with the Qiagen OneStep RT-PCR kit. A multiplex PCR was then performed as the second round. From the multiplex PCR reads, TCRdb called clonotypes with MiXCR, one entry per CDR3 protein. The table records hundreds of thousands of distinct CDR3 sequences, approximately 21% of them present only once. The sequenced sample consisted of peripheral blood. The source of this sequence is a woman aged 18-29 years with stable Graves' hyperthyroidism. Some clones in this sample may be carry-over from other donors' samples.

CDR3 nucleotides: TGTGCCAGCAGGGAAGACAGATTGAACACTGAAGCTTTCTTT. As protein: CASREDRLNTEAFF. This rearrangement joins TRBV7-9 to TRBJ1-1, with D possibly being TRBD1 (5 bases). V lost 6 bases and J lost 0, with 11 bases in between. The germline V gene encodes CDR1 SEHNR and CDR2 FQNEAQ (reference sequence). The CDR3 is 14 residues long.